What follows are 24 T cell receptor beta chains derived from one specimen sequenced in a study of blood T cells in healthy people across ages. Using a J-beta primer mix together with a sample-barcoded 5' primer, a second PCR was run for roughly 7 to 12 cycles. TCRdb redid the calling of the 5' RACE reads with MiXCR, one entry per CDR3 protein. The sample holds approximately 580,000 distinct CDR3 sequences, less than 25% seen once. These data were also reused for a study on T cells of mothers and their children.

Sequenced input: blood. The origin of the receptors is a boy between 10 and 17 years old in good health.

This clonotype has just a few counts. The gene calls are TRBV12-3 or TRBV12-4 and TRBJ2-5; TRBD2 matches at 7 bases. Gene TRBJ2-1 matches the end of the DNA better, so the J call may be wrong. The CDR3 length is 13 residues. As DNA, the CDR3 is TGTGCCAGCTGGACTAGGGGAAAAGGTGAGCAGTTCTTC. Encoded protein: CASWTRGKGEQFF.

This chain joins TRBV20-1 and TRBJ2-4; 7 nucleotides match TRBD1. The length of the CDR3 is 17 residues. The germline gives CDR1 DFQATT, CDR2 SNEGSKA (reference sequence). With V trimmed by 1 base and J by 2 bases, 11 bases remained unmatched. The CDR3 DNA reads TGCAGTGCTAGAGGGAATAATGAGGGGGCACCCAAAAACATTCAGTACTTC. Translated: CSARGNNEGAPKNIQYF.

Details on this clonotype: Sequence at one end of the junction differs from germline and may be a read error. The rearrangement links TRBV4-3 to TRBJ1-3, with 8 bases aligning to TRBD1. CDR3 length: 16 amino acids. The germline CDR1 and CDR2 sequences are LGHNA and YSLEER. CDR3 sequence reads: CASSQTPDRAGNIIYF. The CDR3 bases are TGCGCCAGCAGCCAAACCCCGGACAGGGCTGGAAACATCATATATTTT.

The V call is TRBV4-3, the J call TRBJ1-5, with D uncertain. Germline V lookup: CDR1 LGHNA, CDR2 YSLEER. CDR3 size: 17 residues. Trimming stripped 0 bases from V and 2 bases from J, with 14 bases between. CDR3 sequence (DNA): TGCGCCAGCAGCCAAGAACCCGCGTCGCAGGGCAATCAGCCCCAGCATTTT. Protein: CASSQEPASQGNQPQHF.

This clonotype has just a few counts. The chain uses TRBV20-1 and TRBJ2-1; 8 bases align to TRBD2. The germline gives CDR1 DFQATT, CDR2 SNEGSKA (reference sequence). V trimming: 2 bases; J trimming: 0 bases; junction bases outside the gene matches: 6. There are 16 residues in the CDR3. CDR3 nucleotide sequence: TGCAGTGCTAGACGGTTAGCGGGATTCTCCTACAATGAGCAGTTCTTC. It specifies CSARRLAGFSYNEQFF.

The genes are TRBV4-3 and TRBJ2-5; 12 nucleotides agree with TRBD2. This CDR3 spans 18 amino acids. J lost 2 bases, V lost 0 bases, and 7 bases had no gene match. CDR1 and CDR2 (germline): LGHNA, YSLEER. CDR3 amino acids: CASSQDLRLAGEQETQYF. Here the CDR3 DNA reads TGCGCCAGCAGCCAAGATCTGCGACTAGCGGGAGAGCAAGAGACCCAGTACTTC.

This chain connects TRBV25-1 to TRBJ2-5; D remains unclear. Germline-derived CDR1 and CDR2 are MGHDK and SYGVNS. This CDR3 is built from 12 residues. With 2 bases removed from V and 7 bases from J, the gap between germline ends came to 8 bases. CDR3 coding DNA: TGTGCCAGCAGTGAAGATTGGGGGACCCAGTACTTC. As protein: CASSEDWGTQYF.

The CDR3 here is CASSLVYANINEKLFF. CDR3 DNA sequence: TGTGCCAGCAGCCTAGTTTATGCCAACATTAATGAAAAACTGTTTTTT. The chain carries TRBV7-2 and TRBJ1-4; D ambiguous. This CDR3 comprises 16 residues. The germline V gene encodes CDR1 SGHTA and CDR2 FQGNSA. V shed 5 bases and J shed 4 bases, with 17 bases lying between them.

The V gene is TRBV20-1, the J gene TRBJ2-4, with TRBD2 matching over 8 bases. Germline V gene data show CDR1 as DFQATT and CDR2 as SNEGSKA (reference sequence). The CDR3 runs to 18 residues. V was clipped by 2 bases and J by 1 base; unmatched bases: 13. CDR3 nucleotides: TGCAGTGCTAGATTGCCGGGGGGGCCGAGCTCGGCCAAAAACATTCAGTACTTC. This gives the protein CSARLPGGPSSAKNIQYF.

V and J are TRBV7-3 and TRBJ2-1; 8 bases agree with TRBD2. The DNA matches TRBJ2-7 better at its end, which makes the J call doubtful. The CDR3 covers 15 residues. In germline, CDR1 is SGHTA, CDR2 FQGTGA. The CDR3 is CASSFRPSGGESQYF. DNA for the CDR3: TGTGCCAGCAGCTTTCGTCCGAGCGGGGGCGAATCGCAGTACTTC.

This clonotype was seen more than once but under ten times. V and J are TRBV6-6 and TRBJ2-1; D is perhaps TRBD1 or TRBD2 (6 bases each). Germline loops: CDR1 MNHNY, CDR2 SVGAGI (reference sequence). The CDR3 is made up of 13 amino acids. Trimming pared 0 bases from V and 10 bases from J, leaving 10 bases between. CDR3 sequence: CASSYSRGVEQFF. The CDR3, as DNA: TGTGCCAGCAGTTACTCGAGGGGGGTCGAGCAGTTCTTC.

The V call is TRBV7-2, the J call TRBJ1-6; D not certain. This CDR3 region has 14 residues. Germline lookup yields CDR1 SGHTA and CDR2 FQGNSA. Trimming removed 1 base at V and 6 bases at J, with 7 bases between. This chain's CDR3 is CASSLGVSNSPLHF. CDR3 nucleotides: TGTGCCAGCAGCTTAGGGGTCAGTAATTCACCCCTCCACTTT.

This clonotype showed up just a few times. The V and J genes are TRBV20-1 and TRBJ2-5, with TRBD2 identical over 9 bases. The J call may be faulty, since TRBJ2-1 better matches the DNA end. Looked up from germline, CDR1 is DFQATT and CDR2 is SNEGSKA (reference sequence). The length of the CDR3 is 15 residues. This CDR3 reads CSARDLASGIYEQFF. The CDR3 DNA sequence: TGCAGTGCTAGAGATCTCGCTAGCGGGATCTATGAGCAGTTCTTC.

The CDR3 DNA follows: TGTGCCAGCAGTTTCGACACGAACACTGAAGCTTTCTTT. This encodes CASSFDTNTEAFF. The V gene is TRBV28, the J gene TRBJ1-1, with D unresolved. CDR3 length: 13 residues. CDR1 and CDR2 from the germline V gene are MDHEN and SYDVKM. The V end lost 3 bases, the J end lost 1 base, and 6 bases lay between the germline ends.

The rearrangement joins TRBV24-1 to TRBJ2-1; 9 nucleotides align to TRBD2. CDR3 size: 13 residues. CDR1 and CDR2 (germline): KGHDR, SFDVKD. V lost 9 bases, J lost 6 bases, and 5 bases stayed unmatched. CDR3: CATELAGANEQFF. The DNA of the CDR3 is TGTGCCACCGAATTAGCGGGAGCCAATGAGCAGTTCTTC.

V gene TRBV6-6 combines with J gene TRBJ2-5; 9 bases match TRBD2. The J call could be wrong; TRBJ2-1 is a better fit for the DNA end. Germline assignment: CDR1 MNHNY and CDR2 SVGAGI (reference sequence). The CDR3 runs to 13 residues. CDR3 amino acids: CASSWTSANEQFF. CDR3 DNA sequence: TGTGCCAGCAGTTGGACTAGCGCGAATGAGCAGTTCTTC.

This clonotype occurred a few times. V is TRBV2 and J is TRBJ2-5; D may match TRBD1 or TRBD2 (5 bases each). TRBJ2-1 explains the end of the DNA better; the J call may be wrong. Per germline, CDR1 SNHLY and CDR2 FYNNEI. The CDR3 has 14 residues. This CDR3 reads CASSGQGAGNEQFF. CDR3 coding DNA: TGTGCCAGCAGTGGGCAGGGTGCGGGCAATGAGCAGTTCTTC.

In its sample, this clonotype was seen a few times. The chain is built from TRBV30 and TRBJ2-1; 10 bases map to TRBD1. The end of the DNA is better explained by TRBJ2-7, so the J call may be wrong. CDR3 length: 13 residues. CDR1 is GTSNPN and CDR2 is SVGIG in the germline V gene (reference sequence). The CDR3 loop reads CAWSVLGQGGQYF. DNA of the CDR3: TGTGCCTGGAGTGTACTAGGACAGGGGGGACAGTACTTC.

The table lists this clonotype with many counts. The V and J genes are TRBV9 and TRBJ2-5, with 8 bases fitting TRBD2. Trimming took 1 base from V and 0 from J; bases not matched to a gene: 8. The length of the CDR3 is 17 residues. CDR1 and CDR2 (germline): SGDLS, YYNGEE. CDR3 DNA: TGTGCCAGCAGCGTAAGCGTGAGCGGGAGACACCAAGAGACCCAGTACTTC. This encodes CASSVSVSGRHQETQYF.

The CDR3 protein is CASSSYSGTISSYEQYF. The CDR3 DNA follows: TGTGCCAGCAGCTCCTATTCCGGGACTATAAGCTCCTACGAGCAGTACTTC. The V and J genes are TRBV5-6 and TRBJ2-7, with 7 bases identical to TRBD2. V lost 3 bases, J lost 0 bases, and 12 bases stayed unmatched. Germline V lookup: CDR1 SGHDT, CDR2 YYEEEE. CDR3 length: 17 amino acids.

The chain employs TRBV7-3 and TRBJ2-1; TRBD2 might be the D (6 bases). Germline CDR1 SGHTA, CDR2 FQGTGA. Trimming removed 1 base at V and 7 bases at J, with 11 bases between. The CDR3 contains 14 residues. CDR3 amino acids: CASSLIGAGNEQFF. The CDR3 region has the DNA TGTGCCAGCAGCTTAATCGGGGCGGGAAATGAGCAGTTCTTC.

The chain uses TRBV7-2 and TRBJ2-5; no clear D. The closer fit of TRBJ2-1 to the DNA end suggests the J call may be wrong. This CDR3 spans 10 amino acids. Germline CDR1 reads SGHTA; CDR2 reads FQGNSA. The CDR3 reads CASSDGEQFF. Written as DNA, the CDR3 is TGTGCCAGCAGCGACGGTGAGCAGTTCTTC.

The CDR3 here is CASSLGAAGGRSDTQYF. The CDR3 DNA reads as TGTGCCAGCAGTCTAGGGGCGGCGGGGGGGCGGTCAGATACGCAGTATTTT. The chain is built from TRBV5-5 and TRBJ2-3, with 9 bases that match TRBD2. The CDR3 has 17 residues. CDR1 is SGHKS and CDR2 is YYEKEE in the germline V gene (reference sequence). J was trimmed by 4 bases and V by 5 bases; bases with no gene match: 14. The full variable domain, completed using reference TRBV5-5 and TRBJ2-3, is DAGVTQSPTHLIKTRGQQVTLRCSPISGHKSVSWYQQVLGQGPQFIFQYYEKEERGRGNFPDRFSARQFPNYSSELNVNALLLGDSALYLCASSLGAAGGRSDTQYFGPGTRLTVL.

The table lists this clonotype with a few counts. The CDR3 spells CSARPGSANTEAFF. The DNA of the CDR3 is TGCAGTGCTAGGCCCGGCAGTGCGAACACTGAAGCTTTCTTT. The V call is TRBV20-1, the J call TRBJ1-1; D is ambiguous. V lost 3 bases, J lost 1 base, and 12 bases lay in between. Germline V lookup: CDR1 DFQATT, CDR2 SNEGSKA (reference sequence). The CDR3 extends over 14 amino acids.